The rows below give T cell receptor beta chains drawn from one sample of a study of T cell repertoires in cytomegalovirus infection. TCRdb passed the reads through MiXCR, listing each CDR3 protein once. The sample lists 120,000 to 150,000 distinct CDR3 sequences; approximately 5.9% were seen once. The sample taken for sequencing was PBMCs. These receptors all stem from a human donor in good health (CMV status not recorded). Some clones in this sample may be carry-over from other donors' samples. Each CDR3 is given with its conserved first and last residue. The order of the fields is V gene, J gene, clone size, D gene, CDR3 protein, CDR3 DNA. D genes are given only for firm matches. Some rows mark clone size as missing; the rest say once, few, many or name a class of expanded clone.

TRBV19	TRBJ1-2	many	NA	CASSIGSGTNYGYTF	TGTGCCAGTAGTATAGGATCCGGGACAAACTATGGCTACACCTTC
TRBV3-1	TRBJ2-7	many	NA	CASSPSRGGKANEQYF	TGTGCCAGCAGCCCCTCGAGGGGGGGAAAAGCGAACGAGCAGTACTTC
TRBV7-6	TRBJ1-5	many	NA	CASSLAVGQPQHF	TGTGCCAGCAGCTTAGCGGTAGGTCAGCCCCAGCATTTT
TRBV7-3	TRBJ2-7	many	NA	CASSLGLGRGYEQYF	TGTGCCAGCAGCTTAGGACTCGGCCGGGGCTACGAGCAGTACTTC
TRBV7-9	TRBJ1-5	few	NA	CASSYAGSNQPQHF	TGTGCCAGCAGCTACGCAGGGAGCAATCAGCCCCAGCATTTT
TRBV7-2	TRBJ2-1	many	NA	CASSFDTFADNEQFF	TGTGCCAGCAGCTTCGACACTTTTGCCGACAATGAGCAGTTCTTC
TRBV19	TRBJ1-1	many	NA	CASSIQGTEAFF	TGTGCCAGTAGTATTCAAGGGACTGAAGCTTTCTTT
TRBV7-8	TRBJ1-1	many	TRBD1	CASQPDRGASEAFF	TGTGCCAGCCAACCGGACAGGGGGGCGTCTGAAGCTTTCTTT
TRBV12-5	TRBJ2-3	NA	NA	CASGLEVLGRTDTQYF	TGTGCTAGTGGTTTGGAAGTACTAGGTCGGACAGATACGCAGTATTTT
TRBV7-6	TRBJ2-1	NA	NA	CASSFEATSYNEQFF	TGTGCCAGCAGCTTCGAAGCGACCTCCTACAATGAGCAGTTCTTC
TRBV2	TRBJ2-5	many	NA	CASSWDQETQYF	TGTGCCAGCTCTTGGGACCAAGAGACCCAGTACTTC
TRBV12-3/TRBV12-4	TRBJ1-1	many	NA	CASSLTESNTEAFF	TGTGCCAGCAGCCTGACAGAGTCGAACACTGAAGCTTTCTTT
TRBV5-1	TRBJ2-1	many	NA	CASSPRTDYNEQFF	TGCGCCAGCAGCCCTCGGACGGATTACAATGAGCAGTTCTTC
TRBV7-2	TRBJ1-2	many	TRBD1	CASSRTGARDYGYTF	TGTGCCAGCAGCCGAACAGGGGCCCGCGACTATGGCTACACCTTC
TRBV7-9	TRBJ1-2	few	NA	CASSRLGGPAMGYTF	TGTGCCAGCAGCCGTCTCGGGGGGCCCGCTATGGGCTACACCTTC
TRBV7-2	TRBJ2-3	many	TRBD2	CASSSGLAVDTQYF	TGTGCCAGCAGCTCGGGACTAGCAGTAGATACGCAGTATTTT
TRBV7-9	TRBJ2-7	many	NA	CASSLPSTTEQYF	TGTGCCAGCAGCCTCCCCTCAACGACCGAGCAGTACTTC
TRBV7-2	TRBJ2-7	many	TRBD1	CASSLAGQGAYEQYF	TGTGCCAGCAGCTTAGCGGGACAGGGGGCCTACGAGCAGTACTTC
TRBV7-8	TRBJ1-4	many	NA	CASSSPGARREKLFF	TGTGCCAGCAGCTCCCCAGGGGCGCGGCGCGAAAAACTGTTTTTT
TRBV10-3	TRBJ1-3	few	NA	CAISILRDGSGNTIYF	TGTGCCATCAGTATCCTCCGGGACGGCTCTGGAAACACCATATATTTT
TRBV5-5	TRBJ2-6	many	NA	CASSLVIGDTTLQNLANVLTF	TGTGCCAGCAGCTTGGTTATCGGGGACACGACCCTCCAGAACCTAGCCAACGTCCTGACTTTC
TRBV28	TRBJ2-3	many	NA	CASSLFIDDTDTQYF	TGTGCCAGCAGTTTATTTATAGACGACACAGATACGCAGTATTTT
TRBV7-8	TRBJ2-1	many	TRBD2	CASSDETAGAINNEQFF	TGTGCCAGCAGCGACGAAACAGCGGGGGCCATAAACAATGAGCAGTTCTTC
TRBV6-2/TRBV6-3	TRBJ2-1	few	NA	CASSRSPEGYNEQFF	TGTGCCAGCAGTCGTAGCCCGGAAGGCTACAATGAGCAGTTCTTC
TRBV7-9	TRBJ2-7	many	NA	CASSLRGEQYF	TGTGCCAGCAGCTTACGAGGCGAGCAGTACTTC
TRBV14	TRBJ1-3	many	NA	CASSPIGNTIYF	TGTGCCAGCAGCCCGATTGGAAACACCATATATTTT
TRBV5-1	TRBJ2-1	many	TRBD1	CASSSPLDRPLLSYNEQFF	TGCGCCAGCAGCTCCCCCCTGGACAGGCCTCTACTCTCCTACAATGAGCAGTTCTTC
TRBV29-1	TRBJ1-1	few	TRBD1	CSVETGGEAFF	TGCAGCGTTGAGACAGGGGGCGAAGCTTTCTTT
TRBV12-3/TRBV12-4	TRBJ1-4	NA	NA	CASSLQGTNEKLFF	TGTGCCAGCAGTCTGCAGGGTACTAATGAAAAACTGTTTTTT
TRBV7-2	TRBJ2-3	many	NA	CASSFWGTDTQYF	TGTGCCAGCAGCTTCTGGGGCACAGATACGCAGTATTTT
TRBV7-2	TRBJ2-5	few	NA	CASSFYGTLSTYETQYF	TGTGCCAGCAGCTTCTACGGGACGCTCTCGACTTACGAGACCCAGTACTTC
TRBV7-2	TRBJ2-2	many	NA	CASSPYRGATGELFF	TGTGCCAGCAGCCCCTACCGGGGGGCCACCGGGGAGCTGTTTTTT
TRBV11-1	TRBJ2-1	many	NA	CASDRDLNNEQFF	TGTGCCAGTGACAGAGACCTGAACAATGAGCAGTTCTTC
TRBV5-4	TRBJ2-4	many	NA	CASSPSPTEVVQGIQYF	TGTGCCAGCAGCCCCTCCCCGACTGAGGTGGTCCAAGGCATTCAGTACTTC
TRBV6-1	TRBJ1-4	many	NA	CASSYGRPGLDEKLFF	TGTGCCAGCAGTTATGGTCGGCCAGGGTTAGATGAAAAACTGTTTTTT
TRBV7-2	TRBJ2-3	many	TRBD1	CASSSGQGADTQYF	TGTGCCAGCAGCTCCGGACAGGGGGCAGATACGCAGTATTTT
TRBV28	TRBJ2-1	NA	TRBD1	CASSLDRVCLF	TGTGCCAGCAGTCTCGACAGGGTATGCCTCTTC
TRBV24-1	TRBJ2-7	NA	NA	CAHRGGTSYEQYF	TGTGCCCACCGTGGGGGAACCTCCTACGAGCAGTACTTC
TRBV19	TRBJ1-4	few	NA	CASSDGWALNEKLFF	TGTGCCAGTAGCGACGGGTGGGCGCTTAATGAAAAACTGTTTTTT
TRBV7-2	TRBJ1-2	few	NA	CASRFPGVNYGYTF	TGTGCCAGCAGGTTCCCCGGGGTTAACTATGGCTACACCTTC
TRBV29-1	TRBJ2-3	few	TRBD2	CSVGLAGDTQYF	TGCAGCGTTGGGCTAGCGGGGGATACGCAGTATTTT
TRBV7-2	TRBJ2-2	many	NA	CASSLLGSVYPGELFF	TGTGCCAGCAGCTTATTGGGTAGCGTATACCCCGGGGAGCTGTTTTTT
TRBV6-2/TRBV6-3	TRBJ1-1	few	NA	CASSYFDANTEAFF	TGTGCCAGCAGTTACTTCGATGCGAACACTGAAGCTTTCTTT
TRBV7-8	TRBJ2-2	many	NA	CASSLERELFF	TGTGCCAGCAGCTTGGAGCGGGAGCTGTTTTTT
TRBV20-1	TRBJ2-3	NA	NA	CSAGRSTDTQYF	TGCAGTGCGGGGAGAAGCACAGATACGCAGTATTTT
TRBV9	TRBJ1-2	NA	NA	CASSFGPENYGYTF	TGTGCCAGCAGCTTTGGTCCGGAGAACTATGGCTACACCTTC
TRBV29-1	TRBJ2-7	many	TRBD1	CSVSQGRNEQYF	TGCAGCGTTTCACAGGGGAGAAACGAGCAGTACTTC
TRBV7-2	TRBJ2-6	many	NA	CASSLGGGTGANVLTF	TGTGCCAGCAGCTTGGGTGGGGGAACCGGGGCCAACGTCCTGACTTTC
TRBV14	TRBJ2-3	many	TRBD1	CASSRTGQFTDTQYF	TGTGCCAGCAGCCGGACGGGACAGTTCACAGATACGCAGTATTTT
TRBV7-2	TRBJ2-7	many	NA	CASSPSGGGAIEQYF	TGTGCCAGCAGCCCTTCTGGGGGGGGGGCTATTGAGCAGTACTTC